This T cell receptor beta chain was observed in a study of blood T cell repertoires in COVID-19. The table came from immunoSEQ multiplex PCR; TCRdb's copy has only in-frame clones and leaves some out. The sample shows about 440,000 clones, roughly 88% of them seen only once. This receptor was identified in a woman in her fifties or sixties with COVID-19, enrolled during active disease. The sample taken for sequencing was peripheral blood.

The CDR3 nucleotides read TGTGCCAGCAGTTACTCAACAGACAGAGCGAATCAGCCCCAGCATTTT. Translating it yields CASSYSTDRANQPQHF. The chain joins TRBV6-5 to TRBJ1-5, with D possibly being TRBD1 (5 bases). V gave up 0 bases and J gave up 4 bases, with 13 bases separating them. This CDR3 spans 16 amino acids. Germline V gives CDR1 MNHEY, CDR2 SVGAGI.